The entry below describes one T cell receptor beta chain. This same CDR3 is encoded by further DNA sequences in the sample. As handled by the study authors: How many nucleated cells were present was estimated from reference gene primer amplification. Only in-frame clones appear in the TCRdb table, and some are missing; sequencing was by immunoSEQ multiplex PCR. From that table come the V and J calls and clone size; the DNA was used to work out D and trimming. The table has more than 200,000 clones, roughly 80% seen once. Germline CDR1 and CDR2: LGHDT and YNNKEL (reference sequence). V dropped 0 bases and J dropped 7 bases, with 9 bases sitting between them. The CDR3 has 14 residues. The data are from a study of blood T cell repertoires in COVID-19. Whole-study context: Nucleic acid was either cDNA or gDNA, and it came from T cells, B-cell-depleted T cells, or PBMCs.

The sequenced sample consisted of peripheral blood. The chain is built from TRBV3-1 (or the pseudogene TRBV3-2) and TRBJ1-4; tentative D call: TRBD1 (5 bases). The receptor comes from a woman aged 80 or over with COVID-19, enrolled during active disease. The CDR3 nucleotides read TGTGCCAGCAGCCAAGATCTAGGGGCTGAAAAACTGTTTTTT. This translates into CASSQDLGAEKLFF.